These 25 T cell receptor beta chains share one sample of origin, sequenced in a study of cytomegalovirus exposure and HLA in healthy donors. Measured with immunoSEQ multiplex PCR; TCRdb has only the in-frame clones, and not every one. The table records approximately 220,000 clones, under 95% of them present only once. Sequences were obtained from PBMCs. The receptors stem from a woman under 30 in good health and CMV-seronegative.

The chain's CDR3 is CASSLGRGRSYEQYF. Here the CDR3 DNA reads TGTGCCAGCAGCTTAGGCAGGGGGCGATCATACGAGCAGTACTTC. The chain combines TRBV7-3 with TRBJ2-7, with 8 nucleotides matching TRBD1. The J segment lost 4 bases and the V segment lost 2 bases, leaving 7 bases of the junction unmatched. The CDR3 runs 15 residues. CDR1 is SGHTA and CDR2 is FQGTGA in the germline V gene.

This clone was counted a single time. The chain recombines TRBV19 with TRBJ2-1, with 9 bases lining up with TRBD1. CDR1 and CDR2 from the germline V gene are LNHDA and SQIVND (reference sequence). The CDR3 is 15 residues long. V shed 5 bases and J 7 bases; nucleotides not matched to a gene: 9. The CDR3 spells CASSGTGGSWNEQFF. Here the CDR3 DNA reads TGTGCCAGTAGTGGTACAGGGGGCTCGTGGAATGAGCAGTTCTTC.

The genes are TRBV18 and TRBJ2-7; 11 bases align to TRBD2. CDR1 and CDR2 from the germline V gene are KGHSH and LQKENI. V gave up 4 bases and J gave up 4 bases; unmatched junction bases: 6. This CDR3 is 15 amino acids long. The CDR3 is CASSQTSGSSYEQYF. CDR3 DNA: TGTGCCAGCTCACAAACTAGCGGGAGTTCGTACGAGCAGTACTTC.

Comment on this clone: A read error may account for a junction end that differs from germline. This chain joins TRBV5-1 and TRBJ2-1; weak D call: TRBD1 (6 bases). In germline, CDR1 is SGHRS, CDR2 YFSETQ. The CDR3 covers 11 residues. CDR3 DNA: TGCGCCAGCAGCTTTGGGGGCAGGGTCCTCTTC. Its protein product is CASSFGGRVLF.

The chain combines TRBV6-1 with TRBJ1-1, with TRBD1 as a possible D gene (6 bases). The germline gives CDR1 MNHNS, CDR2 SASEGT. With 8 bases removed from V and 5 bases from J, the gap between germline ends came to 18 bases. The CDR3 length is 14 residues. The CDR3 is CASSYQGLGTEAFF. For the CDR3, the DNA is TGTGCCAGCTCATATCAGGGGTTAGGGACTGAAGCTTTCTTT.

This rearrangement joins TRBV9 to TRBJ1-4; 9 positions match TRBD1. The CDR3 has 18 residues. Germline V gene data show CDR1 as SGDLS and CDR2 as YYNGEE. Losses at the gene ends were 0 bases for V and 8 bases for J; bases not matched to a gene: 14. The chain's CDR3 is CASSVGGDRVLLREKLFF. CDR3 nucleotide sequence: TGTGCCAGCAGCGTAGGTGGGGACAGGGTCCTTCTCCGGGAAAAACTGTTTTTT.

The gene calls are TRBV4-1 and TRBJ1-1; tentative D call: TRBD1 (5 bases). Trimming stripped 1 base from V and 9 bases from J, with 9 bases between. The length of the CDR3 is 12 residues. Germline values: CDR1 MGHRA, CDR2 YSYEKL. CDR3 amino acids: CASSQVHRQAFF. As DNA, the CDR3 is TGCGCCAGCAGCCAAGTACACAGGCAAGCTTTCTTT.

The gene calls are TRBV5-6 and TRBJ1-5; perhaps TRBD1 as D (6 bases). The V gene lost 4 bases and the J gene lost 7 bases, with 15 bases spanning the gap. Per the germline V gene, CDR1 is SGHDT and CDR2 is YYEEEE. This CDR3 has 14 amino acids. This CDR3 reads CASSHGQQGQPQHF. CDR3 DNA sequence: TGTGCCAGCAGCCACGGACAGCAGGGGCAGCCCCAGCATTTT.

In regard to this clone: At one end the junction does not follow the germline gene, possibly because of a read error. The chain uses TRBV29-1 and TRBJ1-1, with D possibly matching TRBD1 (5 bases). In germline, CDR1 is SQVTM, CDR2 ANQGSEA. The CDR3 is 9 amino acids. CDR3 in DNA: TGCAGCGTAGAGGAGGGGTTGATCTTT. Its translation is CSVEEGLIF.

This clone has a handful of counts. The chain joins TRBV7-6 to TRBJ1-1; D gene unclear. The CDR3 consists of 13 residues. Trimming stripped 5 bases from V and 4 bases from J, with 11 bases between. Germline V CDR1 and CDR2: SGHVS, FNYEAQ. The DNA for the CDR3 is TGTGCCAGCAGCAGAATGGGCGCCACTGAAGCTTTCTTT. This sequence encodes CASSRMGATEAFF.

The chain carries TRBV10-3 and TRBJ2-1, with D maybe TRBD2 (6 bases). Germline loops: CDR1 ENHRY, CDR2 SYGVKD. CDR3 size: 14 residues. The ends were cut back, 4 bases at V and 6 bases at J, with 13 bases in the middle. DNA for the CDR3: TGTGCCATCAGTGTTGGAGGGCCGGGCAATGAGCAGTTCTTC. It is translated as CAISVGGPGNEQFF.

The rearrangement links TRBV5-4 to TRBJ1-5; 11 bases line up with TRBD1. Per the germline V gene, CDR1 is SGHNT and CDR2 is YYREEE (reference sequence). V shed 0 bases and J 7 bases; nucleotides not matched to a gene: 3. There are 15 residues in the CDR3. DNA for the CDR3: TGTGCCAGCAGCTTGGGAGGGACAGGGGGGCAGCCCCAGCATTTT. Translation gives CASSLGGTGGQPQHF.

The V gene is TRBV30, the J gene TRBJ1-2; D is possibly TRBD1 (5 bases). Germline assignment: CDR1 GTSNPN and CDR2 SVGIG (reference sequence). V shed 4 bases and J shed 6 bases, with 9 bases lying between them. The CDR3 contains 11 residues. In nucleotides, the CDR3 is TGTGCCTGGACACCAGGGAATGGCTACACCTTC. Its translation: CAWTPGNGYTF.

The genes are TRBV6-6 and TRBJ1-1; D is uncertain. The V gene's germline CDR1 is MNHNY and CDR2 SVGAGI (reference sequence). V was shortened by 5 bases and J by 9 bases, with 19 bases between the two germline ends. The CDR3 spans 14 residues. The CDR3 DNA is TGTGCCAGCAGTCACGAGGGTGCTCAAATCAAAGCTTTCTTT. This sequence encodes CASSHEGAQIKAFF.

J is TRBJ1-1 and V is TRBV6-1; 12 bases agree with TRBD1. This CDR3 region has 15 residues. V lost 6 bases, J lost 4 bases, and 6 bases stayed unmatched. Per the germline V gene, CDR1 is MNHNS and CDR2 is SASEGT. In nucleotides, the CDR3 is TGTGCCAGCAGGGGACAGGGGGCGGGTAGCACTGAAGCTTTCTTT. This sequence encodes CASRGQGAGSTEAFF.

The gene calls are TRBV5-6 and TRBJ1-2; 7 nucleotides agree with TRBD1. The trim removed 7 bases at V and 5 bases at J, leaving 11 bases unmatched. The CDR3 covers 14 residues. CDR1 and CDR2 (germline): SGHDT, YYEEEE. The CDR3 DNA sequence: TGTGCCAGCGTTCCTGACAGGGCGTCGTATGGCTACACCTTC. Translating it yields CASVPDRASYGYTF.

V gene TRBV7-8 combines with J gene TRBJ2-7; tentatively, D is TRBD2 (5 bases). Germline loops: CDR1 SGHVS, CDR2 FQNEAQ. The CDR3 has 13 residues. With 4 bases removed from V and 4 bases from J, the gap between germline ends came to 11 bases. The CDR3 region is CASSWETNYEQYF. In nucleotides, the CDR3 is TGTGCCAGCAGCTGGGAGACTAATTACGAGCAGTACTTC. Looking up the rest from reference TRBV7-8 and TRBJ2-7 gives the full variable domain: GAGVSQSPRYKVAKRGQDVALRCDPISGHVSLFWYQQALGQGPEFLTYFQNEAQLDKSGLPSDRFFAERPEGSVSTLKIQRTQQEDSAVYLCASSWETNYEQYFGPGTRLTVT.

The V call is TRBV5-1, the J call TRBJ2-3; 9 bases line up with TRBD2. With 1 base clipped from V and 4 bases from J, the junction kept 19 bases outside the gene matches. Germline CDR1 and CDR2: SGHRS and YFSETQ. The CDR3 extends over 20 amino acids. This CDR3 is CASSLLDSGSLRQWADTQYF. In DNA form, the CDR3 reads TGCGCCAGCAGCTTGCTTGATAGCGGGAGTTTAAGACAGTGGGCAGATACGCAGTATTTT.

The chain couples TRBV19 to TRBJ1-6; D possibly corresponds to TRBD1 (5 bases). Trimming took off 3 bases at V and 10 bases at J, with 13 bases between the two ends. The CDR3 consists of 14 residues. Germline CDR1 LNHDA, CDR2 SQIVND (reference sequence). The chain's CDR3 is CASSIGRAGSPLHF. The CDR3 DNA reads TGTGCCAGTAGTATTGGCAGGGCTGGCTCACCCCTCCACTTT.

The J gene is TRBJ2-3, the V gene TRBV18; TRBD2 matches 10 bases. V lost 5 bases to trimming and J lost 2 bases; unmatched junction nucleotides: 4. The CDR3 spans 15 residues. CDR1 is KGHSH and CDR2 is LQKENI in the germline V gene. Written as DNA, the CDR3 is TGTGCCAGCTCAGGACTAGCGGATCCCACAGATACGCAGTATTTT. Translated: CASSGLADPTDTQYF.

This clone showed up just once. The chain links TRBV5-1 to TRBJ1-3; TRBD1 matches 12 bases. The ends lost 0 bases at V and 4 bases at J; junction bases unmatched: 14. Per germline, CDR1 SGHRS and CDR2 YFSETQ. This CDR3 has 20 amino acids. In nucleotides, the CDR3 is TGCGCCAGCAGCTTGGTCCGTTCATTGGGACAGGGGGCGCCGGGAAACACCATATATTTT. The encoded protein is CASSLVRSLGQGAPGNTIYF.

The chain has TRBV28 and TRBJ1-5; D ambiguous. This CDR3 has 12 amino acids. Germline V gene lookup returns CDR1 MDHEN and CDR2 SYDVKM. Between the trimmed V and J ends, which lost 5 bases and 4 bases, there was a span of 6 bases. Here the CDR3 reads CASSPVNQPQHF. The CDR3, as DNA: TGTGCCAGCAGTCCAGTAAATCAGCCCCAGCATTTT.

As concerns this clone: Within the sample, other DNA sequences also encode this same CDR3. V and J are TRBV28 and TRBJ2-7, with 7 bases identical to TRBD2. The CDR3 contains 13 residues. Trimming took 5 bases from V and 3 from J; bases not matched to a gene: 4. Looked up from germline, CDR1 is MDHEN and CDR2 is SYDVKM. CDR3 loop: CASSPPGGYEQYF. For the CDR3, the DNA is TGTGCCAGCAGTCCTCCGGGGGGCTACGAGCAGTACTTC.

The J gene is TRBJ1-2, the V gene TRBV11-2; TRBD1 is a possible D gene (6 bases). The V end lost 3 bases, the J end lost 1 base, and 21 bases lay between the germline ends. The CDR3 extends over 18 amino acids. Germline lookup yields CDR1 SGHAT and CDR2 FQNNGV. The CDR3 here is CASSFPGQLTRFNYGYTF. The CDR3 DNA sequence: TGTGCCAGCAGCTTTCCCGGACAGCTGACTCGCTTTAACTATGGCTACACCTTC.

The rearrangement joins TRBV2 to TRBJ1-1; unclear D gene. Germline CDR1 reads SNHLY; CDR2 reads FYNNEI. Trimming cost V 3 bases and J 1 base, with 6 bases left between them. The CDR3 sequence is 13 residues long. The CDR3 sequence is CASSDRPNTEAFF. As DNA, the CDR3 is TGTGCCAGCAGTGACAGGCCGAACACTGAAGCTTTCTTT.